This TCR beta chain was captured by sequencing in a study of beta chain features in type 1 diabetes. Only a few counts were recorded for this clone. What it binds is not known. The study, taken as a whole, reports: Type 1 diabetes patients had TCRB CDR3s that were shorter (moderately but significantly so) in all four CD4+ subsets.

The investigators reverse transcribed all of the isolated RNA, so they sequenced expressed TCRB transcripts. This table comes from immunoSEQ multiplex PCR, and its TCRdb copy is limited to in-frame clones, with some not included. The sample has a few hundred thousand clones, roughly a tenth seen once. Germline values: CDR1 SGHTA, CDR2 FQGNSA. The length of the CDR3 is 13 residues. V was cut by 5 bases and J by 9 bases, with 17 bases left in between. The chain combines TRBV7-2 with TRBJ2-7, with D tentatively TRBD2 (5 bases). Material: central memory CD4+ T cells from blood. The sequence was obtained from a young man with type 1 diabetes. Here the CDR3 reads CASSPPGPGVQYF. The CDR3 DNA reads as TGTGCCAGCAGCCCCCCTGGCCCCGGGGTGCAGTACTTC.